The 24 T cell receptor beta chains given below trace back to one sample, sequenced in a study of OX40 agonist ivuxolimab in advanced cancers. Libraries were constructed by the immunoSEQ multiplex PCR assay. In TCRdb, the immuneACCESS table is reduced to in-frame sequences with V and J assigned. These tables do not hold every clone; where another copy was compared, an unresolved V gene accounts for under half, and the others remain unexplained. Across this sample there are about 38,000 clones, with around four fifths seen only once. Together, the top ten hold under 10% of the sample. The sample consisted of CD4+ or CD8+ T cells sorted from blood, taken in a trial of the OX40 agonist ivuxolimab. These receptor sequences come from an adult with an advanced solid tumor such as melanoma, head and neck, liver or kidney cancer.

With respect to this clone: An end of the junction differs from the germline gene, which may be a read error. The chain recombines TRBV6-1 with TRBJ1-2; D perhaps matches TRBD1 (5 bases). Germline V gene data show CDR1 as MNHNS and CDR2 as SASEGT. The CDR3 extends over 13 amino acids. The CDR3 loop reads CASSEAGALEADF. CDR3 in DNA: TGTGCCAGCAGTGAAGCCGGGGCTTTGGAGGCGGACTTC.

CDR3 protein: CASSLLGYSNQPQHF. The CDR3 DNA sequence: TGCGCCAGCAGCTTGTTAGGGTATAGCAATCAGCCCCAGCATTTT. J is TRBJ1-5 and V is TRBV5-1; D unresolved. This CDR3 has 15 amino acids. Germline V gene data show CDR1 as SGHRS and CDR2 as YFSETQ. V was cut by 1 base and J by 0 bases, with 8 bases left in between.

This chain connects TRBV6-5 to TRBJ2-3; the D is unclear. Germline V gives CDR1 MNHEY, CDR2 SVGAGI. V lost 2 bases and J lost 3, with 15 bases in between. The CDR3 has 16 amino acids. This chain's CDR3 is CASSYGSLIGTDTQYF. CDR3 sequence (DNA): TGTGCCAGCAGTTACGGGTCCCTAATCGGGACAGATACGCAGTATTTT.

The chain has TRBV9 and TRBJ2-5, with D tentatively TRBD1 (6 bases). Germline V gene lookup returns CDR1 SGDLS and CDR2 YYNGEE. The V gene lost 3 bases and the J gene lost 2 bases, with 14 bases spanning the gap. The CDR3 consists of 15 residues. CDR3 DNA: TGTGCCAGCAGCGAGGGGACACTATTACAAGAGACCCAGTACTTC. It is translated as CASSEGTLLQETQYF.

The chain is built from TRBV30 and TRBJ1-5, with D perhaps matching TRBD1 (6 bases). Germline-derived CDR1 and CDR2 are GTSNPN and SVGIG (reference sequence). V was trimmed by 0 bases and J by 1 base, leaving 13 bases between them. The CDR3 length is 16 residues. For the CDR3, the DNA is TGTGCCTGGAGTGTGGTAGGGGGGCAGAGCAATCAGCCCCAGCATTTT. Encoded protein: CAWSVVGGQSNQPQHF.

The chain recombines TRBV5-1 with TRBJ2-7, with TRBD2 matching over 10 bases. The germline gives CDR1 SGHRS, CDR2 YFSETQ. V gave up 4 bases and J gave up 2 bases; unmatched junction bases: 6. The CDR3 sequence is 15 residues long. CDR3 sequence (DNA): TGCGCCAGCAGCCCTGGACTAGCGGCCGCCTACGAGCAGTACTTC. As protein: CASSPGLAAAYEQYF.

A single count supports this clone. The chain has TRBV29-1 and TRBJ2-1; the match to TRBD2 covers 7 bases. V lost 7 bases and J lost 5; bases outside the gene matches: 2. CDR3 length: 11 residues. Per germline, CDR1 SQVTM and CDR2 ANQGSEA. The CDR3: CSGGLNNEQFF. The CDR3 nucleotides read TGCAGCGGGGGACTAAACAATGAGCAGTTCTTC.

The rearrangement uses TRBV7-2 and TRBJ2-1; tentative D call: TRBD2 (6 bases). Trimming stripped 1 base from V and 3 bases from J, with 10 bases between. In germline, CDR1 is SGHTA, CDR2 FQGNSA. The CDR3 runs 15 residues. CDR3 DNA: TGTGCCAGCAGCTTAGGAGGCGGGAACTACAATGAGCAGTTCTTC. Translated: CASSLGGGNYNEQFF.

The chain is built from TRBV13 and TRBJ2-7; D may be TRBD1 (6 bases). Trimming removed 5 bases at V and 3 bases at J, with 14 bases between. The CDR3 consists of 14 residues. The germline V gene has CDR1 PRHDT and CDR2 FYEKMQ (reference sequence). The CDR3 region has the DNA TGTGCCAGCAGCATGAGGACAGCGAGCTACGAGCAGTACTTC. Encoded protein: CASSMRTASYEQYF.

V usage is TRBV19 and J usage is TRBJ1-6; 9 bases agree with TRBD1. From germline, CDR1 is LNHDA and CDR2 SQIVND (reference sequence). The CDR3 has 17 amino acids. With V trimmed by 3 bases and J by 3 bases, 6 bases remained unmatched. This CDR3 is CASSITQGAGYNSPLHF. The CDR3 region has the DNA TGTGCCAGTAGTATTACACAGGGGGCAGGCTATAATTCACCCCTCCACTTT.

The chain couples TRBV15 to TRBJ2-7; D is unclear. Germline V gene lookup returns CDR1 LNHNV and CDR2 YYDKDF (reference sequence). The CDR3 totals 13 residues. V lost 1 base and J lost 6, with 10 bases in between. CDR3: CATSRVRVGEQYF. The CDR3 DNA follows: TGTGCCACCAGCAGAGTTAGGGTGGGCGAGCAGTACTTC.

The V and J genes are TRBV21-1 and TRBJ2-5; the table's D call of TRBD1 was not tested on the DNA. TRBV21-1 is an annotated pseudogene. This CDR3 comprises 16 residues. CDR3 nucleotides: TGTGCCAGCAGCGGTCCAGGACAGGGGAACCAAGAGACCCAGTACTTC. Translation: CASSGPGQGNQETQYF.

The chain employs TRBV28 and TRBJ1-5; TRBD1 aligns across 9 bases. Germline lookup yields CDR1 MDHEN and CDR2 SYDVKM. Trimming took 5 bases from V and 0 from J; bases not matched to a gene: 11. The CDR3 spans 18 residues. The CDR3 region is CASSTGTGYLASNQPQHF. Here the CDR3 DNA reads TGTGCCAGCAGTACCGGGACAGGGTACCTGGCTAGCAATCAGCCCCAGCATTTT.

The rearrangement joins TRBV7-6 to TRBJ1-6; tentatively, D is TRBD1 (5 bases). Trimming removed 3 bases at V and 7 bases at J, with 16 bases between. The CDR3 totals 16 residues. Germline-derived CDR1 and CDR2 are SGHVS and FNYEAQ. The CDR3 DNA is TGTGCCAGCAGCTTTGGGGCAGGGAAAACCAATTCACCCCTCCACTTT. It translates to CASSFGAGKTNSPLHF. Using reference TRBV7-6 and TRBJ1-6 for the parts outside the CDR3, the full variable domain is GAGVSQSPRYKVTKRGQDVALRCDPISGHVSLYWYRQALGQGPEFLTYFNYEAQQDKSGLPNDRFSAERPEGSISTLTIQRTEQRDSAMYRCASSFGAGKTNSPLHFGNGTRLTVT.

CDR3 loop: CASSLSSGGDGYTF. CDR3 coding DNA: TGTGCCAGCAGCTTGAGTAGTGGAGGGGATGGCTACACCTTC. This chain links TRBV5-5 with TRBJ1-2; D possibly corresponds to TRBD1 (5 bases). CDR3 length: 14 amino acids. CDR1 and CDR2 from the germline V gene are SGHKS and YYEKEE (reference sequence). V dropped 1 base and J dropped 6 bases, with 13 bases sitting between them.

The chain couples TRBV5-1 to TRBJ2-3; 12 nucleotides align to TRBD2. V trimming: 0 bases; J trimming: 3 bases; junction bases outside the gene matches: 5. This CDR3 is built from 17 residues. In germline, CDR1 is SGHRS, CDR2 YFSETQ. The CDR3 DNA reads as TGCGCCAGCAGCTTGGCCCCGACTAGCGGGGGTACAGATACGCAGTATTTT. The encoded protein is CASSLAPTSGGTDTQYF.

V gene TRBV7-8 combines with J gene TRBJ2-7; D ambiguous. The V gene's germline CDR1 is SGHVS and CDR2 FQNEAQ. V lost 4 bases and J 2 bases, leaving 9 bases between the germline ends. CDR3 length: 13 amino acids. CDR3 nucleotide sequence: TGTGCCAGCAGCTCCCTTCATGCCTACGAGCAGTACTTC. This sequence encodes CASSSLHAYEQYF.

J is TRBJ1-5 and V is TRBV28, with D unclear. The V and J ends lost 3 bases and 3 bases respectively, with 6 bases between them. This CDR3 is 13 amino acids long. Per germline, CDR1 MDHEN and CDR2 SYDVKM. The CDR3 nucleotides are TGTGCCAGCAGTTTTCCACTCAATCAGCCCCAGCATTTT. Amino acid sequence: CASSFPLNQPQHF.

The rearrangement links TRBV4-2 to TRBJ2-5; 10 nucleotides align to TRBD2. V was clipped by 4 bases and J by 2 bases; unmatched bases: 13. This CDR3 contains 18 residues. From germline, CDR1 is LGHNA and CDR2 YNFKEQ. This chain's CDR3 is CASSPTVLAGRLQETQYF. Written as DNA, the CDR3 is TGTGCCAGCAGCCCGACGGTACTAGCGGGGCGACTACAAGAGACCCAGTACTTC.

Written as DNA, the CDR3 is TGTGCCAGCAGCTTAGCGCAGGTCGACACTGAAGCTTTCTTT. Encoded protein: CASSLAQVDTEAFF. The genes are TRBV11-1 and TRBJ1-1; D is unresolved. The V gene's germline CDR1 is SGHAT and CDR2 FQDESV (reference sequence). Trimming stripped 0 bases from V and 3 bases from J, with 8 bases between. The CDR3 runs 14 residues.

The CDR3 protein is CAQMTPDGDTQYF. For the CDR3, the DNA is TGTGCCCAAATGACCCCCGATGGAGATACGCAGTATTTT. The chain carries TRBV7-9 and TRBJ2-3; D remains unclear. Germline-derived CDR1 and CDR2 are SEHNR and FQNEAQ (reference sequence). V gave up 11 bases and J gave up 5 bases, with 17 bases separating them. CDR3 size: 13 residues.

V gene TRBV2 combines with J gene TRBJ1-5, with unresolved D. The germline CDR1 and CDR2 sequences are SNHLY and FYNNEI. This CDR3 contains 13 residues. V was pared by 3 bases and J by 0 bases, with 3 bases between. CDR3 amino acids: CASSDDSNQPQHF. The CDR3 coding sequence is TGTGCCAGCAGTGATGATAGCAATCAGCCCCAGCATTTT.

This chain connects TRBV4-1 to TRBJ2-3; D unclear. Germline V CDR1 and CDR2: MGHRA, YSYEKL. This CDR3 comprises 17 residues. The V end was cut by 3 bases, the J end by 0 bases, with 16 bases between. The CDR3 reads CASSHSIPLSSTDTQYF. The DNA of the CDR3 is TGCGCCAGCAGCCATTCTATCCCCCTTTCTAGCACAGATACGCAGTATTTT.

The V call is TRBV5-4, the J call TRBJ1-1; 8 bases match TRBD1. The V and J ends lost 2 bases and 1 base, in that order; junction bases with no gene match: 7. CDR1 and CDR2 from the germline V gene are SGHNT and YYREEE (reference sequence). The CDR3 consists of 16 residues. Here the CDR3 reads CASSLATGEGNTEAFF. CDR3 DNA sequence: TGTGCCAGCAGCTTAGCGACAGGGGAGGGGAACACTGAAGCTTTCTTT. Filled out from reference TRBV5-4 and TRBJ1-1, the complete variable domain reads ETGVTQSPTHLIKTRGQQVTLRCSSQSGHNTVSWYQQALGQGPQFIFQYYREEENGRGNFPPRFSGLQFPNYSSELNVNALELDDSALYLCASSLATGEGNTEAFFGQGTRLTVV.